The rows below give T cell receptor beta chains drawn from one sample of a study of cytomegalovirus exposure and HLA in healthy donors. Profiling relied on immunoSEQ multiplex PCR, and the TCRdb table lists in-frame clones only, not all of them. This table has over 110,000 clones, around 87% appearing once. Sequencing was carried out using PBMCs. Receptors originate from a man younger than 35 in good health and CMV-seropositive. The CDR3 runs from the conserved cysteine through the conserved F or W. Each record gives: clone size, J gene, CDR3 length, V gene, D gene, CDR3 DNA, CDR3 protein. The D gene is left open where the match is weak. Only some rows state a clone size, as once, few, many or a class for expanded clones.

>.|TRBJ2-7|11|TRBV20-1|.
TGCAGTGCTGTCACAGGGAGTGGTCAGTACTTC
CSAVTGSGQYF
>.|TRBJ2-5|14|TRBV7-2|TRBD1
TGTGCCAGCAGCTTAGAGCAGGGGGAAGAGACCCAGTACTTC
CASSLEQGEETQYF
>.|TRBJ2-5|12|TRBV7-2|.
TGTGCCAGCAGCTTAGACCGGGAGACCCAGTACTTC
CASSLDRETQYF
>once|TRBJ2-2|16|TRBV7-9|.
TGTGCCAGCAGCATACAGGGAAGTCAGAACACCGGGGAGCTGTTTTTT
CASSIQGSQNTGELFF
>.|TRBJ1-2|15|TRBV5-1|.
TGCGCCAGCAGCCCTGGAGGGATATGGGGCTATGGCTACACCTTC
CASSPGGIWGYGYTF
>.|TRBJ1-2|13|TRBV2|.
TGTGCCAGCAGTGACAGAAACGCCTATGGCTACACCTTC
CASSDRNAYGYTF
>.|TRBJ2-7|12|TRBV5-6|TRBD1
TGTGCCAGCAGCTTAAGGGGGCACGAGCAGTACTTC
CASSLRGHEQYF
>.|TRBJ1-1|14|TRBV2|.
TGTGCCAGCGGAGGTCAGGGGCAGGACACTGAAGCTTTCTTT
CASGGQGQDTEAFF
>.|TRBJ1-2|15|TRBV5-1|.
TGCGCCAGCAGCCCCCAGACAGACAGCTTCTATGGCTACACCTTC
CASSPQTDSFYGYTF
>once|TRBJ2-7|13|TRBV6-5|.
TGTGCCAGCAGTTTTATCGGTGCCTACGAGCAGTACTTC
CASSFIGAYEQYF
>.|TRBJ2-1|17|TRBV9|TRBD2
TGTGCCAGCAGCCCAGGACTAGCGGGGGGGCTGTCCGATGAGCAGTTCTTC
CASSPGLAGGLSDEQFF
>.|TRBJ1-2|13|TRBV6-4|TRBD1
TGTGCCAGCAGTTCCGGGACAGGGTTGAGCTACACCTTC
CASSSGTGLSYTF
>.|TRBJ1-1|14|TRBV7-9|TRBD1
TGTGCCAGCAGCTTAGCGCTGACAGGGCCTGAAGCTTTCTTT
CASSLALTGPEAFF
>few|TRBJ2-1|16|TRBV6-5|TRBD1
TGTGCCAGCAGTTGGGGGAGACTAGCCGGACAGGGGGAGCAGTTCTTC
CASSWGRLAGQGEQFF
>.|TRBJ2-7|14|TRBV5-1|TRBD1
TGCGCCAGCAGTTCGGGACAGGGGTTTTCGGAGCAGTACTTC
CASSSGQGFSEQYF
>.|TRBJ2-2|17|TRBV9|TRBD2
TGTGCCAGCAGCTCCTCCATGTGGCTAGCGGGCACCGGGGAGCTGTTTTTT
CASSSSMWLAGTGELFF
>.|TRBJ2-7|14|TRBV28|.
TGTGCCAGCAGTTTCGGGCGGAGGGCCTACGAGCAGTACTTC
CASSFGRRAYEQYF
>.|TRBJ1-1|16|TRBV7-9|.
TGTGCCAGCAGCTTAAGGGGCCGACAGCTGAACACTGAAGCTTTCTTT
CASSLRGRQLNTEAFF
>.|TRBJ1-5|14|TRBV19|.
TGTGCCAGTCGCGGACCAGGGAGCAATCAGCCCCAGCATTTT
CASRGPGSNQPQHF
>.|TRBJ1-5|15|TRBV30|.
TGTGCCTGGAGACCAGGCGGGACCGTAGTCCTGGCCCAGCATTTT
CAWRPGGTVVLAQHF